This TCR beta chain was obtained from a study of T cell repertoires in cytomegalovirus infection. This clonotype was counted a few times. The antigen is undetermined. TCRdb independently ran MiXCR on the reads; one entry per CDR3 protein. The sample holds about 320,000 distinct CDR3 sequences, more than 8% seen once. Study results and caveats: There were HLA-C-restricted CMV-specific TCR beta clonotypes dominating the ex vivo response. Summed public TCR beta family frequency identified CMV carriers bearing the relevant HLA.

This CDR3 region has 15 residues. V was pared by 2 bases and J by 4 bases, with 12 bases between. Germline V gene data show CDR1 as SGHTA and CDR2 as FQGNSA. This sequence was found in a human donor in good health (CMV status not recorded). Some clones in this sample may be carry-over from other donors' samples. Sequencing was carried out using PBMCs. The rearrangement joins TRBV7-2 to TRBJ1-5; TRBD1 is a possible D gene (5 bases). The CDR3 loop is CASSLQGRMNQPQHF. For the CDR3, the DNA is TGTGCCAGCAGCTTACAGGGCAGGATGAATCAGCCCCAGCATTTT.